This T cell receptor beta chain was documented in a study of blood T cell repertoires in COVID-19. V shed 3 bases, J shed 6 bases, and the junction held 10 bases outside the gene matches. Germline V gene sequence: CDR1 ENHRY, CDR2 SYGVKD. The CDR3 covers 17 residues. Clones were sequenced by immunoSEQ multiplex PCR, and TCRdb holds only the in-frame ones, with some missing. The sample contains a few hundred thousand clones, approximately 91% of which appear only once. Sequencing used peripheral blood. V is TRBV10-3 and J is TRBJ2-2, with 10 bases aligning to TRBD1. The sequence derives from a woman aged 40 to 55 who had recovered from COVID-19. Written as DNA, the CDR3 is TGTGCCATCAGTGATCCGACAGGGGGCCTCCTCGCCGGGGAGCTGTTTTTT. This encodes CAISDPTGGLLAGELFF.